This T cell receptor (beta chain) derives from a study of cytomegalovirus exposure and HLA in healthy donors. The PCR used 60 Vbeta and 13 Jbeta primers. The assay was immunoSEQ multiplex PCR, and TCRdb's table has in-frame clones only and misses some. The table records 180,000 or so clones, approximately 85% of them present only once. The CDR3 runs to 17 residues. The V and J ends lost 1 base and 8 bases, in that order; junction bases with no gene match: 10. Germline V gives CDR1 LGHNA, CDR2 YSLEER. The rearrangement joins TRBV4-3 to TRBJ2-1; the match to TRBD1 covers 11 bases. The sequenced sample consisted of PBMCs. The TCR sequence derives from a young man in good health and CMV-seropositive. The CDR3 sequence: CASSQVPPGQGVHEQFF. The CDR3 DNA follows: TGCGCCAGCAGCCAAGTTCCCCCGGGACAGGGGGTCCATGAGCAGTTCTTC.